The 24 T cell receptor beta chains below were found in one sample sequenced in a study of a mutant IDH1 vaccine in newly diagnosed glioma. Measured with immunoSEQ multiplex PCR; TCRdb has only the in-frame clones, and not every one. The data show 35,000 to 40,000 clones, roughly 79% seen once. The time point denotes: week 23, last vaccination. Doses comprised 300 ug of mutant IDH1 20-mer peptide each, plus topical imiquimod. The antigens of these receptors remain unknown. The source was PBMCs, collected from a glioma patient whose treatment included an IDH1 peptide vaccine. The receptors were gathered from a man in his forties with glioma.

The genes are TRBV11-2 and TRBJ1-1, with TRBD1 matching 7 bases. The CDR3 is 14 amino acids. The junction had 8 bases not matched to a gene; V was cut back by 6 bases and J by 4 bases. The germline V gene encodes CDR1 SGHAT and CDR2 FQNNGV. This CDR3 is CASRSTGVGTEAFF. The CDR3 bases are TGTGCCAGCAGGTCCACAGGGGTTGGCACTGAAGCTTTCTTT.

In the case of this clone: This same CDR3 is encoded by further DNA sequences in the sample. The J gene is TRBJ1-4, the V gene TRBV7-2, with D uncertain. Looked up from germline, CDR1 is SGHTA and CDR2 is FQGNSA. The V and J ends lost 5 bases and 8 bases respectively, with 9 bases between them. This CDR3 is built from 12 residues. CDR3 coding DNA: TGTGCCAGCAGCCTAGAGCGGGAAAAACTGTTTTTT. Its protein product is CASSLEREKLFF.

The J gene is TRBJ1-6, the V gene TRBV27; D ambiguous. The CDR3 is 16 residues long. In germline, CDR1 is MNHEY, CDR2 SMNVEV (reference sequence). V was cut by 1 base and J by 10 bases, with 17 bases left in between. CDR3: CASSLYPDSSRSPLHF. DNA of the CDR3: TGTGCCAGCAGTTTATACCCAGATTCTTCAAGGTCACCCCTCCACTTT.

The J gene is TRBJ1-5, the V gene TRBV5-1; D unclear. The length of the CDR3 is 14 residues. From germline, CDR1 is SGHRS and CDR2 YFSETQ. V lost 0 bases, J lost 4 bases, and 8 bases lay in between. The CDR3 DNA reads TGCGCCAGCAGCTTGGGACCAGTAAATCAGCCCCAGCATTTT. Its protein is CASSLGPVNQPQHF.

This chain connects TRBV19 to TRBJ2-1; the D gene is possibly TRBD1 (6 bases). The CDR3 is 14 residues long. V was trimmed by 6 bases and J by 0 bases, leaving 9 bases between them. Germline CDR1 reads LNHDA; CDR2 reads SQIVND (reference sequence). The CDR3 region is CASRDRVSYNEQFF. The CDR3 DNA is TGTGCCAGTAGGGACAGAGTCTCCTACAATGAGCAGTTCTTC. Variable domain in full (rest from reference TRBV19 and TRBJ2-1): DGGITQSPKYLFRKEGQNVTLSCEQNLNHDAMYWYRQDPGQGLRLIYYSQIVNDFQKGDIAEGYSVSREKKESFPLTVTSAQKNPTAFYLCASRDRVSYNEQFFGPGTRLTVL.

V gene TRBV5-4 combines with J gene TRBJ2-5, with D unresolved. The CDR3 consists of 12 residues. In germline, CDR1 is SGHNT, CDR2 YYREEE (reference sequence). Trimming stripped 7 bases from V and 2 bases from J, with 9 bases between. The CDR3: CASGPFQETQYF. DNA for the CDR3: TGTGCCAGCGGGCCCTTTCAAGAGACCCAGTACTTC. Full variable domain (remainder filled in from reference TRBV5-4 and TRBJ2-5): ETGVTQSPTHLIKTRGQQVTLRCSSQSGHNTVSWYQQALGQGPQFIFQYYREEENGRGNFPPRFSGLQFPNYSSELNVNALELDDSALYLCASGPFQETQYFGPGTRLLVL.

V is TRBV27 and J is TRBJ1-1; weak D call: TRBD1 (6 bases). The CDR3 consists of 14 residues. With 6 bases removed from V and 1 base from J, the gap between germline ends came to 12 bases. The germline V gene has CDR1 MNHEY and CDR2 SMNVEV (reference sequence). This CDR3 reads CASSARDTNTEAFF. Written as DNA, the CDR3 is TGTGCCAGCAGCGCCCGGGACACGAACACTGAAGCTTTCTTT.

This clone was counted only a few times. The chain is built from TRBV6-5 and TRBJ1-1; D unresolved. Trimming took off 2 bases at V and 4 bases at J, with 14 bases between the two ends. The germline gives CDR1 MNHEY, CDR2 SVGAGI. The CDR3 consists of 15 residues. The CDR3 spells CASSYRSVSGTEAFF. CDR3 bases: TGTGCCAGCAGTTACAGGTCGGTGTCCGGCACTGAAGCTTTCTTT.

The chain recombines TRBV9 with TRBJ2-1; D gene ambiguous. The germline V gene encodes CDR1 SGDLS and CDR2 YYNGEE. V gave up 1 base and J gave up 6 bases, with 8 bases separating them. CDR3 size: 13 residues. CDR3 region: CASSVTSGNEQFF. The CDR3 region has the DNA TGTGCCAGCAGCGTAACCTCTGGCAATGAGCAGTTCTTC.

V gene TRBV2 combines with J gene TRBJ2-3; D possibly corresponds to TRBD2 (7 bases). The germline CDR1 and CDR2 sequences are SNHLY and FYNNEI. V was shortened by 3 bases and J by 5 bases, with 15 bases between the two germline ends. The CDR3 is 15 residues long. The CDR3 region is CASSEEGRGRDTQYF. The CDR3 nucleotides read TGTGCCAGCAGTGAGGAGGGGAGGGGGAGAGATACGCAGTATTTT.

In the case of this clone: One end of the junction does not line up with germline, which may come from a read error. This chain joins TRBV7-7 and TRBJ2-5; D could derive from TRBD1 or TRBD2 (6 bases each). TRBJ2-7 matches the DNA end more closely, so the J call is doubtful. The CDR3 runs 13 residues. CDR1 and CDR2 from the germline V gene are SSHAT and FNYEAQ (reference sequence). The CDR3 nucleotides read TGTGCTAGCAGCCCCGGGGGCCCCTACGAGCAGTACTTC. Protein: CASSPGGPYEQYF.

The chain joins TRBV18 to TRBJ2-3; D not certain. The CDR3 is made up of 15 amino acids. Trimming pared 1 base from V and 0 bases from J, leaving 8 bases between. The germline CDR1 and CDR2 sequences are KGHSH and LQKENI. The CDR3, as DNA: TGTGCCAGCTCACCACTTGTACAGAGCACAGATACGCAGTATTTT. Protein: CASSPLVQSTDTQYF.

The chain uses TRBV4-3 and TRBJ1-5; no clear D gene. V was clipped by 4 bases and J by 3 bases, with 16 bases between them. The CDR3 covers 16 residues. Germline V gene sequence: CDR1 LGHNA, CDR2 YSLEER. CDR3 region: CASSPERFALNQPQHF. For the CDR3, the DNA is TGCGCCAGCAGCCCAGAGAGGTTCGCCCTCAATCAGCCCCAGCATTTT.

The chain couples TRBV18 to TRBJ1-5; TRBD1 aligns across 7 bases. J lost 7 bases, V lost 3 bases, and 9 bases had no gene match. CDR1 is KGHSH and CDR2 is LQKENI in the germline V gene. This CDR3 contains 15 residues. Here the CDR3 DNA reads TGTGCCAGCTCACCCACGACAGGGAATCCACAGCCCCAGCATTTT. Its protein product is CASSPTTGNPQPQHF. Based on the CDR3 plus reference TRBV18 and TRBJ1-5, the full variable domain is NAGVMQNPRHLVRRRGQEARLRCSPMKGHSHVYWYRQLPEEGLKFMVYLQKENIIDESGMPKERFSAEFPKEGPSILRIQQVVRGDSAAYFCASSPTTGNPQPQHFGDGTRLSIL.

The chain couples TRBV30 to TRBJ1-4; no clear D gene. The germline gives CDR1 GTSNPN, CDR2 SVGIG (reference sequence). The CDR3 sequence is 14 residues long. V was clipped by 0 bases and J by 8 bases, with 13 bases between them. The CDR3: CAWSVALTQEKLFF. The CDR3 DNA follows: TGTGCCTGGAGTGTAGCACTGACCCAGGAAAAACTGTTTTTT.

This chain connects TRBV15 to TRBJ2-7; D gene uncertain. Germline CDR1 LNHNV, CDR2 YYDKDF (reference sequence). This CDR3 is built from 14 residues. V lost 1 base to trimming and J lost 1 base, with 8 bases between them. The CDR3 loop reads CATSRADISYEQYF. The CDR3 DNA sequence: TGTGCCACCAGCAGAGCCGACATTTCCTACGAGCAGTACTTC.

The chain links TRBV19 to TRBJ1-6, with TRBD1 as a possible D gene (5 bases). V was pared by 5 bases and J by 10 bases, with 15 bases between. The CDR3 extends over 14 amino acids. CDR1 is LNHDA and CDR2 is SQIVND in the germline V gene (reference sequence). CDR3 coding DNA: TGTGCCAGTAGTGGGGAGGGGACCGGCTCACCCCTCCACTTT. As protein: CASSGEGTGSPLHF.

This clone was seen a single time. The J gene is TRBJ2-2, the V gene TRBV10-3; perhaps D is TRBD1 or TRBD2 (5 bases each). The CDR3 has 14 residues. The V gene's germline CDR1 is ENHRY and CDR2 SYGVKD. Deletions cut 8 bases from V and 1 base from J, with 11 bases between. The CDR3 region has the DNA TGTGCCATCGGGGCTGGGGGGAACACCGGGGAGCTGTTTTTT. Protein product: CAIGAGGNTGELFF.

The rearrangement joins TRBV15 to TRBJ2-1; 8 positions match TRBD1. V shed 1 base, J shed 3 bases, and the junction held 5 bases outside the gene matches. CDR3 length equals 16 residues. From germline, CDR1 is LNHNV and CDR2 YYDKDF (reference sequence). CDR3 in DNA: TGTGCCACCAGCAGAGGTGAGACAGGGGACTACAATGAGCAGTTCTTC. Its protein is CATSRGETGDYNEQFF.

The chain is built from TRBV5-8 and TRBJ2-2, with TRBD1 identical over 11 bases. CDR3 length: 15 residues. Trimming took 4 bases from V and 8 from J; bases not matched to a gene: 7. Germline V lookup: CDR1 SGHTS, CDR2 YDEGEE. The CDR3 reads CASSKGQGASGELFF. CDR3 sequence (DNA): TGTGCCAGCAGCAAAGGACAGGGGGCGTCTGGGGAGCTGTTTTTT.

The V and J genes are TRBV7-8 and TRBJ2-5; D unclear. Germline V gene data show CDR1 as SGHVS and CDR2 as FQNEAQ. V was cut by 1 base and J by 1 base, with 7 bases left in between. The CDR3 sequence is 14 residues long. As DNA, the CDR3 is TGTGCCAGCAGCTTAGTTACCTTCCAAGAGACCCAGTACTTC. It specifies CASSLVTFQETQYF.

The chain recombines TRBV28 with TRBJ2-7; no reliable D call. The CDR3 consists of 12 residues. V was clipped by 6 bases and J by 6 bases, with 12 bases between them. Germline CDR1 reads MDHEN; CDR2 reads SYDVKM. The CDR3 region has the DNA TGTGCCAGCAGCCCTCAGTGGGGCGAGCAGTACTTC. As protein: CASSPQWGEQYF. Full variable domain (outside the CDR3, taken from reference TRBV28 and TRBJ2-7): DVKVTQSSRYLVKRTGEKVFLECVQDMDHENMFWYRQDPGLGLRLIYFSYDVKMKEKGDIPEGYSVSREKKERFSLILESASTNQTSMYLCASSPQWGEQYFGPGTRLTVT.

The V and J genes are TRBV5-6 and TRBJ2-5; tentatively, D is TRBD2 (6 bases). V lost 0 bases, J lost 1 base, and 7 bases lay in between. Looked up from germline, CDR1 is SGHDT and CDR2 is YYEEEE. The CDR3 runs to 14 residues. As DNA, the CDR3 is TGTGCCAGCAGCTTGGCGGGGGTCCAAGAGACCCAGTACTTC. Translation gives CASSLAGVQETQYF.

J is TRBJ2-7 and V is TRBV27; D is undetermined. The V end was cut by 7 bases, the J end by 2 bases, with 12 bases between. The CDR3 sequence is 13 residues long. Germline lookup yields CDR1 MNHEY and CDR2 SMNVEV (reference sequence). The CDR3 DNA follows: TGTGCCAGCAATTTCGGGCTGACCTACGAGCAGTACTTC. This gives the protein CASNFGLTYEQYF.